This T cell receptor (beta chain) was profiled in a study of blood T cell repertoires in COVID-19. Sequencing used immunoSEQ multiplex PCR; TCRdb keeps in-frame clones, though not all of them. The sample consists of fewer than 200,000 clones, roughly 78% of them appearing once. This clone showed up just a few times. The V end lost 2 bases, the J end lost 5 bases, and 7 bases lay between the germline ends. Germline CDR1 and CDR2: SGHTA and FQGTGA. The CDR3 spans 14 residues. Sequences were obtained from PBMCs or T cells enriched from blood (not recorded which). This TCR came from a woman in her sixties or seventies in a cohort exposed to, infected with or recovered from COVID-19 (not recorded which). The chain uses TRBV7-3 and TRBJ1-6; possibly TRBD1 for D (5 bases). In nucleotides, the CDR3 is TGTGCCAGCAGCTTACAGGGTGATAATTCACCCCTCCACTTT. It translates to CASSLQGDNSPLHF. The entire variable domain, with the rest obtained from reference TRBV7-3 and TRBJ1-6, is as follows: GAGVSQTPSNKVTEKGKYVELRCDPISGHTALYWYRQSLGQGPEFLIYFQGTGAADDSGLPNDRFFAVRPEGSVSTLKIQRTERGDSAVYLCASSLQGDNSPLHFGNGTRLTVT.